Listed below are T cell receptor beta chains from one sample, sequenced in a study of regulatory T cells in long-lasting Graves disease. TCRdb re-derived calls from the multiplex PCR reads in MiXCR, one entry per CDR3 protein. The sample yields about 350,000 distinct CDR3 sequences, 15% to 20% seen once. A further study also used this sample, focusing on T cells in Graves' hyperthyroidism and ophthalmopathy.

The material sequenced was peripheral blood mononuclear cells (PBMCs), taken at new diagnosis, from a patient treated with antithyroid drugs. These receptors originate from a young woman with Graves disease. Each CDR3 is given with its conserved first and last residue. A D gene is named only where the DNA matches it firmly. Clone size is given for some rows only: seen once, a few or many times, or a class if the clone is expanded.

CDR3nt: TGCAGCGTTAGTGACAACCTCCAAGAGACCCAGTACTTC
CDR3aa: CSVSDNLQETQYF
d_gene: .
v_gene: TRBV29-1
j_gene: TRBJ2-5
abundance: .

CDR3nt: TGTGCCTGGAGTAACCAGGGTGGTTATCAGCCCCAGCATTTT
CDR3aa: CAWSNQGGYQPQHF
d_gene: .
v_gene: TRBV30
j_gene: TRBJ1-5
abundance: many

CDR3nt: TGTGCCAGCAGCCAAGGGGCATGGGGGAGCTATGGCTACACCTTC
CDR3aa: CASSQGAWGSYGYTF
d_gene: .
v_gene: TRBV3-1
j_gene: TRBJ1-2
abundance: many

CDR3nt: TGCAGTGCTCAACCGGCTAGCGGGGGGACAGATACGCAGTATTTT
CDR3aa: CSAQPASGGTDTQYF
d_gene: TRBD2
v_gene: TRBV20-1
j_gene: TRBJ2-3
abundance: .

CDR3nt: TGCGCCAGCAGCTTGGGGGTTGGCGAGCAGTACTTC
CDR3aa: CASSLGVGEQYF
d_gene: .
v_gene: TRBV5-1
j_gene: TRBJ2-7
abundance: many

CDR3nt: TGCAGCGTCCGAGCGGGCAGTCAGCCCCAGCATTTT
CDR3aa: CSVRAGSQPQHF
d_gene: .
v_gene: TRBV29-1
j_gene: TRBJ1-5
abundance: .

CDR3nt: TGTGCCAGCAGCCTTCCTAGCGGGAGAACTGAGGAGCTGTTTTTT
CDR3aa: CASSLPSGRTEELFF
d_gene: TRBD2
v_gene: TRBV7-9
j_gene: TRBJ2-2
abundance: .

CDR3nt: TGCGCCAGCACTATGGGGGGGAGTGAAAAACTGTTTTTT
CDR3aa: CASTMGGSEKLFF
d_gene: .
v_gene: TRBV5-1
j_gene: TRBJ1-4
abundance: many

CDR3nt: TGTGCCAGCAGTAAAAGTGGCCCCGGGGGTATAGCGACCGGGTCCTACGAGCAGTACTTC
CDR3aa: CASSKSGPGGIATGSYEQYF
d_gene: .
v_gene: TRBV6-1
j_gene: TRBJ2-7
abundance: .

CDR3nt: TGCGCCAGCAGCTTGAGCGTCGGAGGGACCGGGGAGCTGTTTTTT
CDR3aa: CASSLSVGGTGELFF
d_gene: .
v_gene: TRBV5-1
j_gene: TRBJ2-2
abundance: .

CDR3nt: TGTGCCAGCAGCTTACGTATACAGGGGGCCTACGAGCAGTACTTC
CDR3aa: CASSLRIQGAYEQYF
d_gene: TRBD1
v_gene: TRBV11-2
j_gene: TRBJ2-7
abundance: many

CDR3nt: TGTGCCAGCAGCCTCCGGACAGGGGGGAATTCACCCCTCCACTTT
CDR3aa: CASSLRTGGNSPLHF
d_gene: TRBD1
v_gene: TRBV6-1
j_gene: TRBJ1-6
abundance: .

CDR3nt: TGTGCCAGCAGTTCCGTCAGGTGGGGGATACGTAACAATGAGCAGTTCTTC
CDR3aa: CASSSVRWGIRNNEQFF
d_gene: .
v_gene: TRBV12-3/TRBV12-4
j_gene: TRBJ2-1
abundance: many

CDR3nt: TGCAGTGCTAGAGATCCGGCTCGCTACGAGCAGTACTTC
CDR3aa: CSARDPARYEQYF
d_gene: .
v_gene: TRBV20-1
j_gene: TRBJ2-7
abundance: many

CDR3nt: TGCGCCAGCAGCTCCTCCGTTAGCGGGAGCCTCCTTTACAATGAGCAGTTCTTC
CDR3aa: CASSSSVSGSLLYNEQFF
d_gene: TRBD2
v_gene: TRBV5-1
j_gene: TRBJ2-1
abundance: many

CDR3nt: TGCAGTGCTAGAGAGAACAGGGGGCGGCCTGAAGCTTTCTTT
CDR3aa: CSARENRGRPEAFF
d_gene: TRBD1
v_gene: TRBV20-1
j_gene: TRBJ1-1
abundance: .

CDR3nt: TGTGCCTGGGACCGGACTAGCGGGAGGGCCTATAATGAGCAGTTCTTC
CDR3aa: CAWDRTSGRAYNEQFF
d_gene: TRBD2
v_gene: TRBV30
j_gene: TRBJ2-1
abundance: many

CDR3nt: TGTGCCAGCAGTTTTAAAACAGGGTTGGGGGACAATGAGCAGTTCTTC
CDR3aa: CASSFKTGLGDNEQFF
d_gene: .
v_gene: TRBV27
j_gene: TRBJ2-1
abundance: .

CDR3nt: TGTGCCAGCAGCGCCTCCGGGCAGGGGGTCTACGAGCAGTACTTC
CDR3aa: CASSASGQGVYEQYF
d_gene: TRBD1
v_gene: TRBV2
j_gene: TRBJ2-7
abundance: many

CDR3nt: TGTGCCAGCAGCCCAACCCTCCGGGACAGAGTTACCTACGAGCAGTACTTC
CDR3aa: CASSPTLRDRVTYEQYF
d_gene: TRBD1
v_gene: TRBV27
j_gene: TRBJ2-7
abundance: many

CDR3nt: TGTGCCAGCAGGGCGGGACTCCAGAACACTGAAGCTTTCTTT
CDR3aa: CASRAGLQNTEAFF
d_gene: .
v_gene: TRBV12-3/TRBV12-4
j_gene: TRBJ1-1
abundance: many

CDR3nt: TGCGCCAGCAGCTTGGGGACTCTAGCGGGAGACTCCGTGGAGACCCAGTACTTC
CDR3aa: CASSLGTLAGDSVETQYF
d_gene: TRBD2
v_gene: TRBV5-1
j_gene: TRBJ2-5
abundance: few

CDR3nt: TGTGCCAGCTCAACAGGGATGGTTCAGCCCCAGCATTTT
CDR3aa: CASSTGMVQPQHF
d_gene: .
v_gene: TRBV12-3/TRBV12-4
j_gene: TRBJ1-5
abundance: .

CDR3nt: TGTGCCAGCAGAAAGGGGCAGTTCTACACCTTC
CDR3aa: CASRKGQFYTF
d_gene: .
v_gene: TRBV27
j_gene: TRBJ1-2
abundance: many

CDR3nt: TGTGCCAGCAGCTTGGGCGGGGGGAGACCCACAGATACGCAGTATTTT
CDR3aa: CASSLGGGRPTDTQYF
d_gene: TRBD2
v_gene: TRBV11-2
j_gene: TRBJ2-3
abundance: .

CDR3nt: TGTGCCAGCAGCTTCCGGGACAGAAGCACAGATACGCAGTATTTT
CDR3aa: CASSFRDRSTDTQYF
d_gene: TRBD1
v_gene: TRBV7-2
j_gene: TRBJ2-3
abundance: many

CDR3nt: TGTGCCATCAGTGTCAGGACTAGCGGCTCCTACGAGCAGTACTTC
CDR3aa: CAISVRTSGSYEQYF
d_gene: TRBD2
v_gene: TRBV10-3
j_gene: TRBJ2-7
abundance: few

CDR3nt: TGCGCCACCCGGGGCAGGAGACAAGAGACCCAGTACTTC
CDR3aa: CATRGRRQETQYF
d_gene: .
v_gene: TRBV5-1
j_gene: TRBJ2-5
abundance: .

CDR3nt: TGTGCCAGTACCACAGGGGCCGAGCAGTACTTC
CDR3aa: CASTTGAEQYF
d_gene: TRBD1
v_gene: TRBV19
j_gene: TRBJ2-7
abundance: few

CDR3nt: TGTGCCAGTAGTATAATTCGTCCGGGGAATCAGCCCCAGCATTTT
CDR3aa: CASSIIRPGNQPQHF
d_gene: .
v_gene: TRBV19
j_gene: TRBJ1-5
abundance: few

CDR3nt: TGTGCCAGCAGTCTTGGGACAGGGGTTGCAGATACGCAGTATTTT
CDR3aa: CASSLGTGVADTQYF
d_gene: TRBD1
v_gene: TRBV28
j_gene: TRBJ2-3
abundance: many

CDR3nt: TGTGCCAGCAGTACAAGATTTACACGGGCCGGGGAGCTGTTTTTT
CDR3aa: CASSTRFTRAGELFF
d_gene: .
v_gene: TRBV12-3/TRBV12-4
j_gene: TRBJ2-2
abundance: .

CDR3nt: TGTGCCAGCAGAGATGGCGGGGGGGAGACAGATACGCAGTATTTT
CDR3aa: CASRDGGGETDTQYF
d_gene: TRBD2
v_gene: TRBV6-1
j_gene: TRBJ2-3
abundance: few

CDR3nt: TGCAGTGCTAGTACAGATAGCGGGACGACAGATACGCAGTATTTT
CDR3aa: CSASTDSGTTDTQYF
d_gene: TRBD2
v_gene: TRBV20-1
j_gene: TRBJ2-3
abundance: many

CDR3nt: TGTGCCAGCAGTGTCAGCGGGAAGCAAGAGACCCAGTACTTC
CDR3aa: CASSVSGKQETQYF
d_gene: TRBD2
v_gene: TRBV12-3/TRBV12-4
j_gene: TRBJ2-5
abundance: many

CDR3nt: TGTGCCACCAGCACCTCGGAAGGGTCCCAGGAGACCCAGTACTTC
CDR3aa: CATSTSEGSQETQYF
d_gene: .
v_gene: TRBV15
j_gene: TRBJ2-5
abundance: many

CDR3nt: TGTGCCAGCACGCGGACAGGCCCTAACTATGGCTACACCTTC
CDR3aa: CASTRTGPNYGYTF
d_gene: TRBD1
v_gene: TRBV2
j_gene: TRBJ1-2
abundance: many

CDR3nt: TGTGCCAGCAGCCAAGCCTGGGGTAGCGGGAGTTACAATGAGCAGTTCTTC
CDR3aa: CASSQAWGSGSYNEQFF
d_gene: TRBD2
v_gene: TRBV4-2
j_gene: TRBJ2-1
abundance: .

CDR3nt: TGTGCCTGGAGTGTATGGGGGGCCAGCTCTGGAAACACCATATATTTT
CDR3aa: CAWSVWGASSGNTIYF
d_gene: .
v_gene: TRBV30
j_gene: TRBJ1-3
abundance: few

CDR3nt: TGTGCCAGCAGCCAAGGACCGCGGGATGAGCAGTTCTTC
CDR3aa: CASSQGPRDEQFF
d_gene: .
v_gene: TRBV3-1
j_gene: TRBJ2-1
abundance: many

CDR3nt: TGTGCCAGCAGCCAAGGAACTAGCTGGAGGTACGAGCAGTACTTC
CDR3aa: CASSQGTSWRYEQYF
d_gene: .
v_gene: TRBV3-1
j_gene: TRBJ2-7
abundance: .

CDR3nt: TGTGCCAGCAGCCACGGACAGGGGCATCAGCCCCAGCATTTT
CDR3aa: CASSHGQGHQPQHF
d_gene: TRBD1
v_gene: TRBV3-1
j_gene: TRBJ1-5
abundance: many